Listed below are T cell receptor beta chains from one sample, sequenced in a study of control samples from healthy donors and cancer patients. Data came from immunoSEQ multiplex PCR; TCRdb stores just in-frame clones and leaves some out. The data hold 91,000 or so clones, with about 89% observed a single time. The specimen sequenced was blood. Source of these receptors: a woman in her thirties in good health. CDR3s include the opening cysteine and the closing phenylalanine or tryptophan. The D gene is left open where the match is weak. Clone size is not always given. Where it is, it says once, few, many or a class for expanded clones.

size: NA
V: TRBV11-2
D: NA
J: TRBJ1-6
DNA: TGTGCCAGCAGCTTAGAGGCCGACAGTTCACCCCTCCACTTT
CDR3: CASSLEADSSPLHF

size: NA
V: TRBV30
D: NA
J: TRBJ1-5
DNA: TGTGCCTGGAGTACTAACGTTTTGATGAGTCTCAATCAGCCCCAGCATTTT
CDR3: CAWSTNVLMSLNQPQHF

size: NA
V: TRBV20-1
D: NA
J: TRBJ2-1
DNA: TGCAGTGCCACCGAGCAAGATGAGCAGTTCTTC
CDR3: CSATEQDEQFF

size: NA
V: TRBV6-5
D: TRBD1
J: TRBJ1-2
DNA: TGTGCCAGCAGGTACCTGACAGGGGATGGCTACACCTTC
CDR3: CASRYLTGDGYTF

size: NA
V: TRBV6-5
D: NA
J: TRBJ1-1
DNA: TGTGCCAGCAGTTACGACAGCAGGCGGACTGAAGCTTTCTTT
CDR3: CASSYDSRRTEAFF

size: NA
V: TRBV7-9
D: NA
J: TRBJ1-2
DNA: TGTGCCAGCAGCCCTAGCGCCGGAAGCCCGGGTGGCTACACCTTC
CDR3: CASSPSAGSPGGYTF

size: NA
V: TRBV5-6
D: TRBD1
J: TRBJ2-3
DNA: TGTGCCAGCAGCCCAGGGACAGGGGCTAGCACAGATACGCAGTATTTT
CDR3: CASSPGTGASTDTQYF

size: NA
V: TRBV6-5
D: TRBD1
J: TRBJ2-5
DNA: TGTGCCAGCAGTTCCGGACAGGGTGGGACCCAGTACTTC
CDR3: CASSSGQGGTQYF

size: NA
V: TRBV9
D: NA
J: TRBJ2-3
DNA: TGTGCCAGCAGCGGACAAACAGGGTATGGGGCAGATACGCAGTATTTT
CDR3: CASSGQTGYGADTQYF

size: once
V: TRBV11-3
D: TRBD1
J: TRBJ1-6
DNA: TGTGCCAGCAGCTTAACTGGACAGGCTAATTCACCCCTCCACTTT
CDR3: CASSLTGQANSPLHF

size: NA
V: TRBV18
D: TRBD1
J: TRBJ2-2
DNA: TGTGCCAGCTCACCACCGGTGACAGGGGGGACCGGGGAACTGTTTTTT
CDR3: CASSPPVTGGTGELFF

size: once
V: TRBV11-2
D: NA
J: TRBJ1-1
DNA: TGTGCCAGCAGCTTAGATGGTCGGGGGCACACTGAAGCTTTCTTT
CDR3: CASSLDGRGHTEAFF

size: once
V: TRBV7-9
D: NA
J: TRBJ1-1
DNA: TGTGCCAGCAGCTCCCGGCAGCGTATGAACACTGAAGCTTTCTTT
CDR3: CASSSRQRMNTEAFF

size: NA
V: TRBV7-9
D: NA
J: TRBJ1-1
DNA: TGTGCCAGCAGCTTAGTCGGGGGGTCGAACACTGAAGCTTTCTTT
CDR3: CASSLVGGSNTEAFF

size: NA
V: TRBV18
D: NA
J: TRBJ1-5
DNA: TGTGCCAGCTCACCACTCGGGGTCGGGGGCCAAAATCAGCCCCAGCATTTT
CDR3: CASSPLGVGGQNQPQHF

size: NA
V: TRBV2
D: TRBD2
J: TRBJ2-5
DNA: TGTGCCAGCACCGGGACTAGCGGGGGGTTACTTGGTACTGAGACCCAGTACTTC
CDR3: CASTGTSGGLLGTETQYF

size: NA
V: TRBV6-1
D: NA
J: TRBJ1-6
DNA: TGTGCCAGCAGTGATCGACAGCCAGTATATAATTCACCCCTCCACTTT
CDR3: CASSDRQPVYNSPLHF

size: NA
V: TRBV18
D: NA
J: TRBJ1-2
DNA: TGTGCCAGCTCACCGGTAGCAGGTAGAACCTATGGCTACACCTTC
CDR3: CASSPVAGRTYGYTF

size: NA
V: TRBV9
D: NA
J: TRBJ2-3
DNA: TGTGCCAGCAGCGTAGTAGGGTGGGGTGGCACAGATACGCAGTATTTT
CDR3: CASSVVGWGGTDTQYF

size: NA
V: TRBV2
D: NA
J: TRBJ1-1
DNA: TGTGCCAGCACCAGGGAGCAGAACACTGAAGCTTTCTTT
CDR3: CASTREQNTEAFF

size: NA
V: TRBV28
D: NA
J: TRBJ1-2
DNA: TGTGCCAGCAGTTTCGGGGCAGGGCTCTATGGCTACACCTTC
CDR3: CASSFGAGLYGYTF

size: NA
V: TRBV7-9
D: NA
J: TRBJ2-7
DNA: TGTGCCAGCAGCGAATCTACAAACTACGAGCAGTACTTC
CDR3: CASSESTNYEQYF

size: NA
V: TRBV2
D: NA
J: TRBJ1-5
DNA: TGTGCCAGCAGTTACTCCCCCGTGTCTAATCAGCCCCAGCATTTT
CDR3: CASSYSPVSNQPQHF

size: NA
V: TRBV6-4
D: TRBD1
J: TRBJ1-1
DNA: TGTGCCAGCAGAGGGGACAGTGAAGCTTTCTTT
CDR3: CASRGDSEAFF

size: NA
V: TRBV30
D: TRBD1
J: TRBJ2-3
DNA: TGTGCCTGGAGTAGTGGGACAGGGACAGATACGCAGTATTTT
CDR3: CAWSSGTGTDTQYF

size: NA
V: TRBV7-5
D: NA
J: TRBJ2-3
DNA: TGTGTCAGATCCGGGAGAGGGCGAGGCACAGATACGCAGTATTTT
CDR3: CVRSGRGRGTDTQYF

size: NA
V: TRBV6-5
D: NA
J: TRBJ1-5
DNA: TGTGCCAGCACCGCCGAGGTGCGGAATCAGCCCCAGCATTTT
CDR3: CASTAEVRNQPQHF

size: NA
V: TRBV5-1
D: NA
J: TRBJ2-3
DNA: TGCGCCAGCAGGGGGCAAGTCGCGGGCACAGATACGCAGTATTTT
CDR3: CASRGQVAGTDTQYF

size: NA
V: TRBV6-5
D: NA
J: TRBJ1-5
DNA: TGTGCCAGCAGTCCCTGGGGAGGGGATCAGCCCCAGCATTTT
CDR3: CASSPWGGDQPQHF

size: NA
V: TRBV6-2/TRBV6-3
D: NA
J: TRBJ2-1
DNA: TGTGCCAGCAGTTACATATCCACGGGGTACAATGAGCAGTTCTTC
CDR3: CASSYISTGYNEQFF

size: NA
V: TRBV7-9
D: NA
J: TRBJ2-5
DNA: TGTGCCAGCAGCTTAGGCTCCACAGGCGGTCAAGAGACCCAGTACTTC
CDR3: CASSLGSTGGQETQYF

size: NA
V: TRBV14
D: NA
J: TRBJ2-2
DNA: TGTGCCAGCAGCCCGGGACGCTTTACCGGGGAGCTGTTTTTT
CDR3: CASSPGRFTGELFF

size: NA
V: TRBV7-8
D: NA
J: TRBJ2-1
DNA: TGTGCCAGCAGCTTAGCTAGTGGGGCATGGGACTACAATGAGCAGTTCTTC
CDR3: CASSLASGAWDYNEQFF

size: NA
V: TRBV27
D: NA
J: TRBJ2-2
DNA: TGTGCCAGCATTCCTACATCCGGGACCCTCGGGGAGCTGTTTTTT
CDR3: CASIPTSGTLGELFF

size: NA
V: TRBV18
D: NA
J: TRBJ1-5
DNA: TGTGCCAGCTCACAAGGGCAGGGGACACAGCCCCAGCATTTT
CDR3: CASSQGQGTQPQHF

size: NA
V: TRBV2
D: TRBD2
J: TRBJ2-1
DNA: TGTGCCAGCAGTGAAGGGGGGACTAGCACGGAGCAGTTCTTC
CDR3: CASSEGGTSTEQFF

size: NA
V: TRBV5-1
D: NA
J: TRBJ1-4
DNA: TGCGCCAGCAGGAACAGGGTAACTAATGAAAAACTGTTTTTT
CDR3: CASRNRVTNEKLFF